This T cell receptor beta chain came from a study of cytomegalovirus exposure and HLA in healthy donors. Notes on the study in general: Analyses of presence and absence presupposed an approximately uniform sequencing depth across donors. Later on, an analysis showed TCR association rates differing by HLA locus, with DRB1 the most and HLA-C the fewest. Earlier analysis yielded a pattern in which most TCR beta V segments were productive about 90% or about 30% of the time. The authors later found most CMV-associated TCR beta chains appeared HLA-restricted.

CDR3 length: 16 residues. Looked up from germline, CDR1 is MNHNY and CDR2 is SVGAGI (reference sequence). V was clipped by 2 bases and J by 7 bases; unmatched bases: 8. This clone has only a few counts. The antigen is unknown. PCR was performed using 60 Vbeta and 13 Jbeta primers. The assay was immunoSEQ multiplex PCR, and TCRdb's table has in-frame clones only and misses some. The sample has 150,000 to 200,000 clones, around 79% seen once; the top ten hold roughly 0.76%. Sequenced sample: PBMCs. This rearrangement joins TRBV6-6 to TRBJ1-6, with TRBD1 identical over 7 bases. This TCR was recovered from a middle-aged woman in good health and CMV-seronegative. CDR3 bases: TGTGCCAGCAGTTACCTTCCCGGGACAGCGAATTCACCCCTCCACTTT. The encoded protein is CASSYLPGTANSPLHF.